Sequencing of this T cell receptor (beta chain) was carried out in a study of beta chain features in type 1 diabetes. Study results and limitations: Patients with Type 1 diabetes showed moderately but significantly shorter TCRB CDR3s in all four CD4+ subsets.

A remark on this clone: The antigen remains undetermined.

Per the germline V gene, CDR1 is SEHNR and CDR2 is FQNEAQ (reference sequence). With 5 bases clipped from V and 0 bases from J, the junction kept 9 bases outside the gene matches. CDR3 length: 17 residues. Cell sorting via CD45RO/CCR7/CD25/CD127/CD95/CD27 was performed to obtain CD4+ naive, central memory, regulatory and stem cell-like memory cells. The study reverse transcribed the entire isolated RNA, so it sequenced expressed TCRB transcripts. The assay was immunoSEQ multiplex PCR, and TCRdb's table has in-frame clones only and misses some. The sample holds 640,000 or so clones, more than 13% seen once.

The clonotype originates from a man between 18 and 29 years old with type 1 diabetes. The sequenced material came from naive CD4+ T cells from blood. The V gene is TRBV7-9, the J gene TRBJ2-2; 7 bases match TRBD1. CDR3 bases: TGTGCCAGCAGCCTTGGGACAGCCTATGCGAACACCGGGGAGCTGTTTTTT. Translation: CASSLGTAYANTGELFF.